One T cell receptor (beta chain) is described in this entry. What it binds is not known. The data belong to a study of T cell repertoires in cytomegalovirus infection. Study background: An indication of both CMV infection and matching HLA type came from public TCR beta signatures. The study, taken as a whole, reports: Clonotype analysis showed dominance of the ex vivo response by HLA-C-restricted CMV-specific TCR beta clonotypes.

TCRdb recomputed calls from the reads with MiXCR, one row per CDR3 protein. This sample has some 100,000 distinct CDR3 sequences, with around 28% found just once. The CDR3 is 13 amino acids. Trimming cost V 7 bases and J 3 bases, with 10 bases left between them. The specimen comprised CD8+ T cells from cultured PBMCs, sampled from culture after CMV antigen stimulation. The rearrangement joins TRBV12-3 or TRBV12-4 to TRBJ2-1; no clear D. This clonotype was obtained from a human donor in good health (CMV status not recorded). Some clones in this sample may be carry-over from other donors' samples. The DNA for the CDR3 is TGTGCCAGCACCAGAGGCATCTACAATGAGCAGTTCTTC. Its protein product is CASTRGIYNEQFF.